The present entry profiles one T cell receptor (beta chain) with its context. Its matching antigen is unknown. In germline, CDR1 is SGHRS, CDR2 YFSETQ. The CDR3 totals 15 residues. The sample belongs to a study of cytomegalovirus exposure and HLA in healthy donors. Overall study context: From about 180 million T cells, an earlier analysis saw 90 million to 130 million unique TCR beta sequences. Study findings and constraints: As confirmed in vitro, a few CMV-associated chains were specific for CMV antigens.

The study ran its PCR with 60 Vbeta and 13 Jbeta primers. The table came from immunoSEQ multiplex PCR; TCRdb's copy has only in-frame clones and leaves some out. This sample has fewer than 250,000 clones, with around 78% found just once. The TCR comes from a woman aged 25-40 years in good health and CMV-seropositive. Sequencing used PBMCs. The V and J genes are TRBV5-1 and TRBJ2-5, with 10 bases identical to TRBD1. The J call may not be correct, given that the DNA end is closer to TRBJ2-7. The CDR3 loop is CASSWAGTGVYEQYF. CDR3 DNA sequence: TGCGCCAGCAGCTGGGCCGGGACAGGGGTTTACGAGCAGTACTTC.